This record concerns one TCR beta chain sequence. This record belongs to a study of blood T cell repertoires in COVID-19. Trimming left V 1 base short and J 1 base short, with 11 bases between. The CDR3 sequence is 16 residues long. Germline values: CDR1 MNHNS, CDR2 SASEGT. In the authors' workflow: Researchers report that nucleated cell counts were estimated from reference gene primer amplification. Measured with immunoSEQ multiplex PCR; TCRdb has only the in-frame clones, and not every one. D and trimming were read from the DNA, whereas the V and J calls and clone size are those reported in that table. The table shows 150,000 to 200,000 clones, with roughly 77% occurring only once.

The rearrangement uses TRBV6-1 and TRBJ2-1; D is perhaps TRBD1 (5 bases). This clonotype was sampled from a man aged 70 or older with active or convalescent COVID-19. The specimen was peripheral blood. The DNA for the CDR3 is TGTGCCAGCAGTGAAGTGACAGACATATCCTACAATGAGCAGTTCTTC. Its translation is CASSEVTDISYNEQFF.